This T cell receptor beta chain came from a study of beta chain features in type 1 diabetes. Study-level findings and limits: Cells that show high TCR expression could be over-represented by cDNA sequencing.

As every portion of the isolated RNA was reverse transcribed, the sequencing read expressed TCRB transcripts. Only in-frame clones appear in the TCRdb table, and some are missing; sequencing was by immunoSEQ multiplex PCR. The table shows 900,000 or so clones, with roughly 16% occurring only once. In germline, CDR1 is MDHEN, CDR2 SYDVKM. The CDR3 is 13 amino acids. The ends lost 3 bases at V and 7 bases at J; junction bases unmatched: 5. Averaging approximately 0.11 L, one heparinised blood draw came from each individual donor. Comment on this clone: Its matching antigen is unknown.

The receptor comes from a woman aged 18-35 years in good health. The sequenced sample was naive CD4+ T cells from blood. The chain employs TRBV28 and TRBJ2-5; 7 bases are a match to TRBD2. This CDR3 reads CASSFSSGGTQYF. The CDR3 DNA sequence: TGTGCCAGCAGTTTCAGTTCGGGGGGGACCCAGTACTTC.